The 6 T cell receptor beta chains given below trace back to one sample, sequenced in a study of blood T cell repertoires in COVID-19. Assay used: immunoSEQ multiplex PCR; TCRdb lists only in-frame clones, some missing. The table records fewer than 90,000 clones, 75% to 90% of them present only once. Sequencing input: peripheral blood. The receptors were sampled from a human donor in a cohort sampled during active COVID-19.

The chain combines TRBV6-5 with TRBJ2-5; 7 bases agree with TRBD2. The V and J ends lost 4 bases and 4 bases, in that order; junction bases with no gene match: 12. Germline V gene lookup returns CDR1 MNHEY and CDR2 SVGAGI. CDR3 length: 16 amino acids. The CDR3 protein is CASSSSLAVLGETQYF. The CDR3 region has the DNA TGTGCCAGCAGTTCTAGTCTAGCGGTCCTGGGAGAGACCCAGTACTTC.

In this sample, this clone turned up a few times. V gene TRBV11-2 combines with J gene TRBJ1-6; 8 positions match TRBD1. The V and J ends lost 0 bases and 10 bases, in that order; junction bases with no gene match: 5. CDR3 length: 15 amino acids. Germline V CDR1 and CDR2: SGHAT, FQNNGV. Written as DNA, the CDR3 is TGTGCCAGCAGCTTAGAGACAGGGGCCATCTCACCCCTCCACTTT. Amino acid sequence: CASSLETGAISPLHF.

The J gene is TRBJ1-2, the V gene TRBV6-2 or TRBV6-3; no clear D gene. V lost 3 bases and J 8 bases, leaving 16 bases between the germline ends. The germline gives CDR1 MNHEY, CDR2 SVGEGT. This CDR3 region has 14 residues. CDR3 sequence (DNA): TGTGCCAGCAGTTATAGGTGGGCAGCCCTGGGCTACACCTTC. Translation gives CASSYRWAALGYTF.

Written as DNA, the CDR3 is TGTGCCAGCAGCTTGACAGCAGGTGTAAACTATGGCTACACCTTC. It translates to CASSLTAGVNYGYTF. This chain connects TRBV5-4 to TRBJ1-2; D is undetermined. There are 15 residues in the CDR3. The V gene lost 1 base and the J gene lost 2 bases, with 12 bases spanning the gap. Germline V gene data show CDR1 as SGHNT and CDR2 as YYREEE (reference sequence).

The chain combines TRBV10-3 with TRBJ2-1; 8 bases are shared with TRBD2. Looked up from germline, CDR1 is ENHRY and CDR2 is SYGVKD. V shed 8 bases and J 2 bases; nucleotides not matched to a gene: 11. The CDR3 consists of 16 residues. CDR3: CAIETRTAGAYNEQFF. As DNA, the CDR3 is TGTGCCATCGAAACACGGACAGCGGGAGCCTACAATGAGCAGTTCTTC.

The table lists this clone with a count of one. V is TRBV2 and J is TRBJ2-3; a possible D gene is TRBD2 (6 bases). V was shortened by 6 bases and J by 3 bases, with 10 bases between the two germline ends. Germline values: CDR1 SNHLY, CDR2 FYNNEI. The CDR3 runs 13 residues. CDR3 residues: CASRGTVTDTQYF. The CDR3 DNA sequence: TGTGCCAGCAGGGGGACTGTTACAGATACGCAGTATTTT.